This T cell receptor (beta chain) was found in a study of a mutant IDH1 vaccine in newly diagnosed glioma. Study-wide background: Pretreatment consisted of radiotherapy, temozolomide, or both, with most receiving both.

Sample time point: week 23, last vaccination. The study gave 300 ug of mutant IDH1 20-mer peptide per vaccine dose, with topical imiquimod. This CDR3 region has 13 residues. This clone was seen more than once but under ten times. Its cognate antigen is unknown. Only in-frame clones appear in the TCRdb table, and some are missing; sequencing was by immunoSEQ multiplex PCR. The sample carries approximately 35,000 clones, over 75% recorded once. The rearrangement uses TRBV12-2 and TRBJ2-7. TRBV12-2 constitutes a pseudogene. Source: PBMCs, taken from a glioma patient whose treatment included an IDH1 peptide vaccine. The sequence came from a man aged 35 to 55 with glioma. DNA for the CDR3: TGTGCAAGTCGCTCCAGCCCCCACGGCGAGCAGTACGTC. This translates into CASRSSPHGEQYV.